Many counts were recorded for the clone carrying this T cell receptor beta chain. Its antigen is still unknown. In the study's own analysis: The study built a papillary thyroid cancer distant-metastasis classifier from CDR3 differences across clinicopathological groups. TCRdb re-clonotyped the PCR reads through MiXCR. The V and J calls come from TCRdb's annotation, not from the publication. This sample has approximately 25,000 clones, with 20% to 30% found just once. V lost 8 bases to trimming and J lost 1 base, with 25 bases between them. This CDR3 comprises 18 residues. Germline-derived CDR1 and CDR2 are SGHAT and FQNNGV. The sample is drawn from a study of metastatic and nonmetastatic thyroid tumors. Study-level findings and limits: In both blood and tumor samples, TCR beta diversity was reported significantly higher for malignant than benign nodules.

Before thyroid surgery, none of the patients had received any treatment. The sequence was collected from a male donor with papillary thyroid cancer or a benign thyroid nodule (not recorded which). Some clones in this sample may be carry-over from other donors' samples. Sequences were obtained from blood. J is TRBJ2-3 and V is TRBV11-2; D assignment may be TRBD1 or TRBD2 (6 bases each). The CDR3 reads CASSRGQATSPRTDTQYF. The CDR3 coding sequence is TGTGCCAGCTCCCGGGGGCAGGCGACATCGCCACGCACAGATACGCAGTATTTT.